The sequence of this TCR beta chain was determined in a study of Ad26.COV2.S vaccination and SARS-CoV-2 variants. The study, taken as a whole, reports: Following vaccination, spike-specific CD8+ and CD4+ T cell responses reportedly exhibited substantial breadth.

From germline, CDR1 is LNHDA and CDR2 SQIVND (reference sequence). CDR3 length: 14 residues. V was pared by 3 bases and J by 4 bases, with 12 bases between. Clones were read by immunoSEQ multiplex PCR, and TCRdb kept only the in-frame ones, dropping some. The table shows hundreds of thousands of clones, with around 89% occurring only once. As regards this clone: As yet, its antigen is unknown.

Treatment of the sample: some 19 received Ad26.COV2.S at low or high dose, single or two shots; 5 received placebo; per-sample allocation not given. Sampling occurred on day 63 after the first vaccine or placebo injection. Vaccine was an Ad26 vector expressing Wuhan-strain SARS-CoV-2 spike. This clonotype was sampled from a person between 18 and 59 years old who received the Ad26.COV2.S COVID-19 vaccine or a placebo. The chain is built from TRBV19 and TRBJ2-5, with D perhaps matching TRBD1 (5 bases). The input for sequencing was peripheral blood, taken in a trial of Ad26.COV2.S vaccine versus placebo. CDR3: CASSIRAGAETQYF. The CDR3 DNA sequence: TGTGCCAGTAGTATTAGGGCTGGGGCAGAGACCCAGTACTTC.